This T cell receptor beta chain was identified during a study of blood T cell repertoires in COVID-19. Overall study context: The origin of the acute and convalescent COVID-19 samples was the United States, Italy and Spain.

In the authors' methods: Cell counts per sample came from amplifying reference gene primers. Here immunoSEQ multiplex PCR was the method, and the copy in TCRdb shows in-frame clones only, minus some. That table supplies the V and J calls and clone size; D and trimming were determined from the DNA. In the table there are 150,000 to 200,000 clones, more than 75% of which are singletons. Recruitment covered roughly 22 US areas and drew participants whose ages spanned about 18 to 100 years. Cohort placement rested on clinical history that participants reported themselves. The CDR3 runs to 17 residues. Trimming stripped 5 bases from V and 0 bases from J, with 16 bases between. Germline V lookup: CDR1 MNHEY, CDR2 SMNVEV (reference sequence).

The chain couples TRBV27 to TRBJ1-4, with D unresolved. Material: PBMCs or T cells enriched from blood (not recorded which). The receptor was isolated from a woman aged 50 to 60 with acute COVID-19. CDR3 sequence reads: CASSPGILGATNEKLFF. The DNA of the CDR3 is TGTGCCAGCAGTCCGGGAATCCTTGGCGCAACTAATGAAAAACTGTTTTTT.